Detailed here is one T cell receptor (beta chain). Its target is not known. The data were obtained in a study of cytomegalovirus exposure and HLA in healthy donors. The CDR3 length is 17 residues. CDR1 is SEHNR and CDR2 is FQNEAQ in the germline V gene (reference sequence). Trimming removed 5 bases from V and 6 bases from J, with 23 bases in between. Researchers ran the PCR with 60 Vbeta and 13 Jbeta primers. Measured with immunoSEQ multiplex PCR; TCRdb has only the in-frame clones, and not every one. The table has about 140,000 clones, 80% to 90% seen once; the top ten hold 2% to 2.5%. Study results and caveats: Most of the CMV-associated TCR beta chains (in a later analysis) appeared to be HLA-restricted. A later analysis showed TCR association rates differing by HLA locus, peaking at DRB1 and lowest at HLA-C.

This chain joins TRBV7-9 and TRBJ2-1; D perhaps matches TRBD1 (6 bases). The specimen was PBMCs. The receptor's source is a boy between 2 and 10 years old in good health and CMV-seronegative. CDR3 protein: CASSPRTGVVGANEQFF. The CDR3 DNA reads TGTGCCAGCAGCCCCCGGACCGGGGTGGTGGGGGCCAATGAGCAGTTCTTC. The full variable domain, its missing parts supplied by reference TRBV7-9 and TRBJ2-1, is DTGVSQNPRHKITKRGQNVTFRCDPISEHNRLYWYRQTLGQGPEFLTYFQNEAQLEKSRLLSDRFSAERPKGSFSTLEIQRTEQGDSAMYLCASSPRTGVVGANEQFFGPGTRLTVL.